This T cell receptor (beta chain) was documented in a study of brain T cells in children with intractable seizures. Study-wide findings and caveats: Absence of clones before surgery may stem from lower sequencing depth. Only CDR3 sequence similarity suggested viral specificity, without known HCMV serostatus.

This clone was detected once. Its antigen remains unknown. CDR1 and CDR2 from the germline V gene are MDHEN and SYDVKM. The CDR3 totals 16 residues. J gave up 7 bases and V 2 bases, and 7 bases lay outside the gene matches. Sequencing was performed with immunoSEQ multiplex PCR; in TCRdb, only in-frame clones are kept and a portion is missing. The table records under 150,000 clones, roughly 92% of them present only once. Sequencing was limited to surgery cases with top T cell transcript signatures in brain tissue. At least one anti-epileptic drug was given before surgery. This sample comprised peripheral blood, obtained at surgery. This chain uses TRBV28 with TRBJ1-6, with TRBD1 identical over 8 bases. This TCR derives from a boy younger than two with hemimegalencephaly and intractable seizures. The DNA of the CDR3 is TGTGCCAGCAGTTTACTTGGACAGGGAGGCAATTCACCCCTCCACTTT. Its protein product is CASSLLGQGGNSPLHF.